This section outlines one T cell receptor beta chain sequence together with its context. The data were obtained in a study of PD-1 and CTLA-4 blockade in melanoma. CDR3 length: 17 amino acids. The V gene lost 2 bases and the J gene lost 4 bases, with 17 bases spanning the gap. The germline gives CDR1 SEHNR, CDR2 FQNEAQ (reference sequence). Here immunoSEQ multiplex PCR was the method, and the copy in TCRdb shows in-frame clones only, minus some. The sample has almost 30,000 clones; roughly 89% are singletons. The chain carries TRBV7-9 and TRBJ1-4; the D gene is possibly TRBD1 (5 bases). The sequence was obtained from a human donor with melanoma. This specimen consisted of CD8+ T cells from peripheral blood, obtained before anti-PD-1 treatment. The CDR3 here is CASSLLDSARGNEKLFF. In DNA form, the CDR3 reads TGTGCCAGCAGCTTACTAGACAGCGCGAGGGGTAATGAAAAACTGTTTTTT.